Included here is one TCR beta chain sequence, with context. V lost 7 bases to trimming and J lost 7 bases, with 17 bases between them. From germline, CDR1 is SGHTA and CDR2 FQGNSA. The CDR3 is 15 amino acids. Clinical histories supplied by participants themselves formed the basis of cohort assignment. Donors in Cohort 3 counted as recovered after two negative PCRs, clearance, or symptom resolution. This sample is part of a study of blood T cell repertoires in COVID-19. Overall study: Samples taken during acute and convalescent COVID-19 were collected in the United States, Italy and Spain.

Clones were sequenced by immunoSEQ multiplex PCR, and TCRdb holds only the in-frame ones, with some missing. The repertoire has around 230,000 clones, about nine tenths of them found once; the top ten carry just over 2.5%. The rearrangement uses TRBV7-2 and TRBJ1-6; D unresolved. Sequences were obtained from PBMCs or T cells enriched from blood (not recorded which). The clonotype comes from a woman younger than 45 who had recovered from COVID-19. The CDR3: CASNPLAEGNSPLHF. For the CDR3, the DNA is TGTGCCAGCAACCCCCTTGCTGAGGGAAATTCACCCCTCCACTTT.